The 21 T cell receptor beta chains given below trace back to one sample, sequenced in a study of graft-versus-host responses after intestinal transplantation. No antigen has been assigned to these receptors. TCRdb's table, derived via immunoSEQ multiplex PCR, lists solely in-frame clones and lacks some. The table shows tens of thousands of clones, with approximately 84% occurring only once. Sequenced here: unstimulated CD4+ T cells sorted from spleen or lymph node cells, sampled before transplant. The receptor set was obtained from a human donor who was the organ donor for an intestinal transplant.

The J gene is TRBJ1-2, the V gene TRBV7-2, with 10 bases lining up with TRBD1. Trimming removed 4 bases from V and 4 bases from J; junction bases left unmatched: 0. The CDR3 length is 13 residues. Germline lookup yields CDR1 SGHTA and CDR2 FQGNSA. The CDR3 sequence is CASSWTGGYGYTF. The CDR3 DNA reads TGTGCCAGCAGCTGGACAGGGGGCTATGGCTACACCTTC.

Regarding this clone: At one end the junction does not follow the germline gene, possibly because of a read error. The chain uses TRBV4-2 and TRBJ1-1, with D tentatively TRBD1 (5 bases). The germline V gene encodes CDR1 LGHNA and CDR2 YNFKEQ. The CDR3 spans 12 residues. CDR3 amino acids: CASSQAGADAAF. DNA for the CDR3: TGTGCCAGCAGCCAAGCTGGGGCGGATGCGGCTTTT.

This clone was seen more than once but under ten times. The chain employs TRBV5-4 and TRBJ2-1; 7 bases agree with TRBD1. The V and J ends lost 4 bases and 6 bases, in that order; junction bases with no gene match: 4. CDR1 SGHNT and CDR2 YYREEE come from the germline V gene (reference sequence). CDR3 length: 13 amino acids. The CDR3: CASSPRQGNEQFF. The CDR3, as DNA: TGTGCCAGCAGCCCTAGACAGGGCAATGAGCAGTTCTTC.

The chain couples TRBV6-5 to TRBJ2-1; D unresolved. The CDR3 runs 12 residues. Germline V gene sequence: CDR1 MNHEY, CDR2 SVGAGI. The ends were cut back, 7 bases at V and 7 bases at J, with 11 bases in the middle. The CDR3 DNA sequence: TGTGCCAGCAAAACGGTTACGAATGAGCAGTTCTTC. It encodes CASKTVTNEQFF.

The chain joins TRBV19 to TRBJ2-7, with D possibly being TRBD1 (6 bases). CDR1 and CDR2 (germline): LNHDA, SQIVND (reference sequence). The CDR3 covers 13 residues. V was trimmed by 10 bases and J by 7 bases, leaving 20 bases between them. CDR3 region: CAMPGDTPLEQYF. The CDR3 nucleotides read TGTGCCATGCCCGGGGACACCCCTTTGGAGCAGTACTTC. Full variable domain (rest looked up from reference TRBV19 and TRBJ2-7): DGGITQSPKYLFRKEGQNVTLSCEQNLNHDAMYWYRQDPGQGLRLIYYSQIVNDFQKGDIAEGYSVSREKKESFPLTVTSAQKNPTAFYLCAMPGDTPLEQYFGPGTRLTVT.

The CDR3 DNA reads as TGTGCCAGCAGTAGAACTAGTAAAACAGATACGCAGTATTTT. As protein: CASSRTSKTDTQYF. The rearrangement joins TRBV28 to TRBJ2-3; D might be TRBD2 (5 bases). V lost 5 bases, J lost 3 bases, and 12 bases lay in between. Per germline, CDR1 MDHEN and CDR2 SYDVKM. The CDR3 covers 14 residues.

The chain employs TRBV6-1 and TRBJ2-7; TRBD2 agrees at 10 bases. Per germline, CDR1 MNHNS and CDR2 SASEGT. The CDR3 covers 15 residues. Trimming took 7 bases from V and 2 from J; bases not matched to a gene: 8. The CDR3 DNA reads as TGTGCCAGCAACGCCGGGACTAGCGTGACCTACGAGCAGTACTTC. It codes for CASNAGTSVTYEQYF.

The CDR3 nucleotides read TGCGCCAGCAGCCAATGGCCTGAAAAACTGTTTTTT. As protein: CASSQWPEKLFF. J is TRBJ1-4 and V is TRBV4-1; D ambiguous. Germline V gives CDR1 MGHRA, CDR2 YSYEKL. Trimming removed 2 bases at V and 7 bases at J, with 5 bases between. The CDR3 totals 12 residues.

The rearrangement links TRBV7-2 to TRBJ2-7, with 7 bases identical to TRBD2. There are 17 residues in the CDR3. With V trimmed by 5 bases and J by 5 bases, 18 bases remained unmatched. Per the germline V gene, CDR1 is SGHTA and CDR2 is FQGNSA. This chain's CDR3 is CASSIKHSSGALNEQYF. The CDR3 nucleotides are TGTGCCAGCAGCATTAAACATTCTAGCGGTGCCCTTAACGAGCAGTACTTC. Drawing the rest from reference TRBV7-2 and TRBJ2-7, the complete variable domain is GAGVSQSPSNKVTEKGKDVELRCDPISGHTALYWYRQSLGQGLEFLIYFQGNSAPDKSGLPSDRFSAERTGGSVSTLTIQRTQQEDSAVYLCASSIKHSSGALNEQYFGPGTRLTVT.

This clone was picked up a small number of times. This chain joins TRBV6-1 and TRBJ2-5; D remains ambiguous. V gave up 2 bases and J gave up 5 bases, with 6 bases separating them. CDR3 length: 12 amino acids. CDR1 is MNHNS, CDR2 SASEGT, per germline. CDR3 sequence reads: CASSESGETQYF. For the CDR3, the DNA is TGTGCCAGCAGTGAATCCGGGGAGACCCAGTACTTC.

V usage is TRBV6-4 and J usage is TRBJ1-1; D remains unclear. The germline V and J ends were trimmed by 6 bases and 1 base, with 9 bases remaining between them. The CDR3 length is 13 residues. Germline CDR1 and CDR2: MRHNA and SNTAGT. The CDR3 region has the DNA TGTGCCAGCAGCCTCACGGGGAACACTGAAGCTTTCTTT. This codes for CASSLTGNTEAFF.

This clone was picked up a small number of times. The genes are TRBV5-1 and TRBJ2-3; 7 bases fit TRBD2. Germline values: CDR1 SGHRS, CDR2 YFSETQ. V lost 9 bases and J lost 0; bases outside the gene matches: 7. CDR3 size: 14 residues. In DNA form, the CDR3 reads TGCGCCACCCACCCGGGGGGTAGCACAGATACGCAGTATTTT. Translating it yields CATHPGGSTDTQYF.

The chain couples TRBV6-5 to TRBJ1-1; D is perhaps TRBD1 (5 bases). CDR3 length: 15 residues. Germline CDR1 reads MNHEY; CDR2 reads SVGAGI. The ends were cut back, 10 bases at V and 4 bases at J, with 22 bases in the middle. The CDR3 protein is CAIHYSGVGGTEAFF. In DNA form, the CDR3 reads TGTGCCATTCACTACAGCGGGGTCGGGGGCACTGAAGCTTTCTTT.

The CDR3 DNA follows: TGTGCCGGGGTAGCGGGGGGGATCACAGATACGCAGTATTTT. Encoded protein: CAGVAGGITDTQYF. The chain couples TRBV7-9 to TRBJ2-3; 11 nucleotides agree with TRBD2. This CDR3 region has 14 residues. CDR1 is SEHNR and CDR2 is FQNEAQ in the germline V gene (reference sequence). Unmatched junction bases numbered 6, after V lost 11 bases and J lost 2 bases.

V and J are TRBV7-9 and TRBJ2-1; 9 bases agree with TRBD1. Germline V gives CDR1 SEHNR, CDR2 FQNEAQ (reference sequence). Germline trimming cut 3 bases from V and 4 bases from J; bases unmatched to any gene: 4. CDR3 size: 15 residues. The CDR3 DNA reads as TGTGCCAGCAGCTTGGGACAGGGACTATACAATGAGCAGTTCTTC. Its translation is CASSLGQGLYNEQFF.

This clone was observed a handful of times. V and J are TRBV27 and TRBJ2-6; D is undetermined. Looked up from germline, CDR1 is MNHEY and CDR2 is SMNVEV (reference sequence). Trimming removed 4 bases at V and 0 bases at J, with 7 bases between. CDR3 length: 15 amino acids. CDR3 nucleotides: TGTGCCAGCAGTTGGACGGGCTCTGGGGCCAACGTCCTGACTTTC. Encoded protein: CASSWTGSGANVLTF.

The genes are TRBV10-3 and TRBJ2-7; TRBD2 aligns across 11 bases. Germline CDR1 reads ENHRY; CDR2 reads SYGVKD. The CDR3 spans 14 residues. The V and J ends lost 10 bases and 3 bases, in that order; junction bases with no gene match: 8. CDR3 sequence reads: CASRPGLAVYEQYF. The CDR3 DNA sequence: TGTGCCAGCAGACCGGGACTAGCGGTCTACGAGCAGTACTTC.

This clone has just a few counts. The J gene is TRBJ1-3, the V gene TRBV6-1; the D gene is possibly TRBD1 (6 bases). V lost 3 bases and J 0 bases, leaving 12 bases between the germline ends. The CDR3 loop spans 16 amino acids. Germline V gene sequence: CDR1 MNHNS, CDR2 SASEGT. The CDR3 spells CASSDTGRHSGNTIYF. In nucleotides, the CDR3 is TGTGCCAGCAGTGATACAGGGCGCCACTCTGGAAACACCATATATTTT.

This clone came up once. The chain recombines TRBV7-9 with TRBJ1-4, with no clear D. The CDR3 covers 15 residues. The germline V gene has CDR1 SEHNR and CDR2 FQNEAQ (reference sequence). V lost 4 bases and J 1 base, leaving 10 bases between the germline ends. The CDR3 coding sequence is TGTGCCAGCAGCTGGGAGCGGGAAACTAATGAAAAACTGTTTTTT. This codes for CASSWERETNEKLFF.

To note about this clone: Other DNA sequences from this sample encode an identical CDR3 as well. The chain employs TRBV19 and TRBJ2-2; 11 bases map to TRBD1. Trimming cost V 8 bases and J 11 bases; bases outside gene matches: 10. The CDR3 contains 14 residues. Looked up from germline, CDR1 is LNHDA and CDR2 is SQIVND (reference sequence). CDR3 DNA: TGTGCCAGTCGGACAGGGGGCGTTGGCGGAGAGCTGTTTTTT. It encodes CASRTGGVGGELFF.

The J gene is TRBJ2-1, the V gene TRBV30; TRBD1 is a possible D gene (5 bases). This CDR3 contains 15 residues. CDR1 and CDR2 (germline): GTSNPN, SVGIG (reference sequence). Trimming pared 0 bases from V and 6 bases from J, leaving 15 bases between. CDR3 amino acids: CAWSVLSGLGNEQFF. DNA of the CDR3: TGTGCCTGGAGTGTACTCTCAGGGCTGGGCAATGAGCAGTTCTTC.